These 24 T cell receptor beta chains came from one sample sequenced in a study of T cell changes during pregnancy in multiple sclerosis. The data were produced by immunoSEQ multiplex PCR, yet TCRdb's version contains in-frame clones alone and is incomplete. This table has some 93,000 clones, around 92% appearing once. The specimen was peripheral blood, collected after pregnancy. The receptors here all came from a female donor with multiple sclerosis, enrolled in a pregnancy study.

The genes are TRBV6-1 and TRBJ2-3; D unresolved. The V gene's germline CDR1 is MNHNS and CDR2 SASEGT. With 3 bases removed from V and 8 bases from J, the gap between germline ends came to 15 bases. The CDR3 spans 14 residues. The CDR3 is CASSDVVGLGTQYF. The DNA for the CDR3 is TGTGCCAGCAGTGACGTTGTGGGCCTCGGTACGCAGTATTTT.

This rearrangement joins TRBV6-4 to TRBJ2-1; 8 bases are a match to TRBD2. The germline gives CDR1 MRHNA, CDR2 SNTAGT. This CDR3 has 18 residues. The V and J ends lost 4 bases and 2 bases, in that order; junction bases with no gene match: 13. CDR3 in amino acids: CASSGDSAGGATYNEQFF. The CDR3 region has the DNA TGTGCCAGCAGTGGAGATTCGGCGGGAGGCGCTACCTACAATGAGCAGTTCTTC.

The CDR3 coding sequence is TGTGCCAGCAGCATACCGGGACAGCAAGAGACCCAGTACTTC. It yields the protein CASSIPGQQETQYF. The V gene is TRBV11-2, the J gene TRBJ2-5; 7 nucleotides agree with TRBD1. The CDR3 sequence is 14 residues long. CDR1 SGHAT and CDR2 FQNNGV come from the germline V gene. V shed 5 bases and J 2 bases; nucleotides not matched to a gene: 5.

V and J are TRBV6-1 and TRBJ1-5, with TRBD1 identical over 7 bases. CDR1 is MNHNS, CDR2 SASEGT, per germline. CDR3 length: 15 amino acids. J gave up 6 bases and V 2 bases, and 7 bases lay outside the gene matches. The CDR3 region has the DNA TGTGCCAGCAGTGAATATAGGGGGCAGAGTCAGCCCCAGCATTTT. It is translated as CASSEYRGQSQPQHF.

The sample holds one count of this clone. This chain connects TRBV6-5 to TRBJ2-1; 9 bases align to TRBD2. This CDR3 contains 15 residues. Germline trimming cut 5 bases from V and 9 bases from J; bases unmatched to any gene: 11. Germline CDR1 reads MNHEY; CDR2 reads SVGAGI. DNA for the CDR3: TGTGCCAGCAGTGCCTGGACTAGCGTCAGGGGTGAGCAGTTCTTC. It codes for CASSAWTSVRGEQFF.

The chain is built from TRBV10-2 and TRBJ1-5; TRBD1 matches 7 bases. J gave up 6 bases and V 8 bases, and 7 bases lay outside the gene matches. Germline V gene data show CDR1 as WSHSY and CDR2 as SAAADI. This CDR3 has 13 amino acids. CDR3 region: CASRGQVGQPQHF. CDR3 DNA: TGCGCCAGCCGAGGACAGGTGGGTCAGCCCCAGCATTTT.

The CDR3 here is CASSHMQGSSYNSPLHF. CDR3 sequence (DNA): TGCGCCAGCAGCCATATGCAGGGAAGCTCCTATAATTCACCCCTCCACTTT. The rearrangement links TRBV4-3 to TRBJ1-6; a possible D gene is TRBD1 (5 bases). CDR1 is LGHNA, CDR2 YSLEER, per germline. V lost 3 bases, J lost 0 bases, and 12 bases lay in between. The CDR3 extends over 17 amino acids.

This clone was recorded only once. V is TRBV10-3 and J is TRBJ2-2, with 7 bases lining up with TRBD1. Germline V lookup: CDR1 ENHRY, CDR2 SYGVKD. CDR3 length: 14 amino acids. Trimming removed 11 bases from V and 4 bases from J; junction bases left unmatched: 10. CDR3 amino acids: CAHRDRRSTGELFF. The CDR3 DNA reads TGTGCCCATAGGGACAGAAGAAGCACCGGGGAGCTGTTTTTT.

This chain links TRBV7-9 with TRBJ1-3; D is perhaps TRBD1 (6 bases). Germline V gene data show CDR1 as SEHNR and CDR2 as FQNEAQ (reference sequence). The CDR3 spans 14 residues. V was trimmed by 3 bases and J by 9 bases, leaving 15 bases between them. CDR3 sequence reads: CASSLWTDRATIYF. CDR3 in DNA: TGTGCCAGCAGCTTGTGGACAGATCGGGCCACCATATATTTT.

The gene calls are TRBV30 and TRBJ2-3; 15 nucleotides line up with TRBD2. There are 16 residues in the CDR3. Germline values: CDR1 GTSNPN, CDR2 SVGIG (reference sequence). V shed 3 bases, J shed 6 bases, and the junction held 7 bases outside the gene matches. In DNA, the CDR3 is TGTGCCTGGAGCCTCGGACTAGCGGGAGGGGGGGATACGCAGTATTTT. Residues: CAWSLGLAGGGDTQYF.

The V gene is TRBV9, the J gene TRBJ2-1, with 10 nucleotides matching TRBD2. The CDR3 length is 17 residues. The V gene end was trimmed by 0 bases and the J gene end by 0 bases; junction bases not matched to a gene: 3. Germline CDR1 is SGDLS and CDR2 is YYNGEE. The CDR3 bases are TGTGCCAGCAGCGTAGCCTCTAGCGGGAGCTCCTACAATGAGCAGTTCTTC. It translates to CASSVASSGSSYNEQFF.

This clone was picked up one time. The chain is built from TRBV5-1 and TRBJ2-2; 11 nucleotides agree with TRBD1. This CDR3 is built from 14 residues. Trimming cost V 5 bases and J 6 bases; bases outside gene matches: 3. Germline V gives CDR1 SGHRS, CDR2 YFSETQ. CDR3 in DNA: TGCGCCAGCAGTTGGGACAGGGGGGCCGGGGAGCTGTTTTTT. It is translated as CASSWDRGAGELFF.

DNA of the CDR3: TGTGCCAGTAGTTCACGAGGGGGCACGGAGACCCAGTACTTC. Translating it yields CASSSRGGTETQYF. The gene calls are TRBV19 and TRBJ2-5; 7 bases are shared with TRBD1. The V and J ends lost 5 bases and 5 bases, in that order; junction bases with no gene match: 8. CDR1 LNHDA and CDR2 SQIVND come from the germline V gene (reference sequence). CDR3 length: 14 residues.

Concerning this clone: Other DNA sequences in the same sample also yield this CDR3. This sequence joins TRBV27 and TRBJ2-7, with 8 nucleotides matching TRBD1. Germline CDR1 reads MNHEY; CDR2 reads SMNVEV (reference sequence). V was clipped by 3 bases and J by 4 bases; unmatched bases: 5. The CDR3 covers 14 residues. CDR3 nucleotide sequence: TGTGCCAGCAGTTTCGGACAGGGTTCGTACGAGCAGTACTTC. It specifies CASSFGQGSYEQYF.

The chain joins TRBV7-8 to TRBJ2-6, with TRBD1 matching over 7 bases. After removal of 6 bases from V and 0 bases from J, the junction contained 11 bases not matched to a gene. The CDR3 totals 18 residues. Germline CDR1 reads SGHVS; CDR2 reads FQNEAQ. The CDR3 is CASRPVGGWGSGANVLTF. The CDR3 region has the DNA TGTGCCAGCAGGCCAGTAGGGGGCTGGGGCTCTGGGGCCAACGTCCTGACTTTC.

V is TRBV30 and J is TRBJ2-7; 7 nucleotides align to TRBD2. V lost 2 bases, J lost 5 bases, and 0 bases stayed unmatched. The length of the CDR3 is 11 residues. Germline V gives CDR1 GTSNPN, CDR2 SVGIG (reference sequence). Written as DNA, the CDR3 is TGTGCCTGGAGTCGGGGGGACGAGCAGTACTTC. This translates into CAWSRGDEQYF.

V is TRBV19 and J is TRBJ1-2; the D is unclear. The germline CDR1 and CDR2 sequences are LNHDA and SQIVND (reference sequence). This CDR3 is 13 amino acids long. V dropped 2 bases and J dropped 4 bases, with 8 bases sitting between them. The CDR3 coding sequence is TGTGCCAGTAGTATAACAGAGAGCTATGGCTACACCTTC. Translation gives CASSITESYGYTF.

The chain has TRBV7-2 and TRBJ2-7; TRBD1 matches at 7 bases. The V gene's germline CDR1 is SGHTA and CDR2 FQGNSA. V dropped 7 bases and J dropped 3; count of bases not matched to a gene: 6. There are 13 residues in the CDR3. The DNA for the CDR3 is TGTGCCAGCACCTATGGACAGGACTACGAGCAGTACTTC. This sequence encodes CASTYGQDYEQYF.

The chain couples TRBV27 to TRBJ1-2, with no clear D. The CDR3 sequence is 15 residues long. The germline gives CDR1 MNHEY, CDR2 SMNVEV (reference sequence). V lost 6 bases to trimming and J lost 0 bases, with 14 bases between them. CDR3: CASSLKHVSNYGYTF. DNA for the CDR3: TGTGCCAGCAGCCTGAAACACGTTTCTAACTATGGCTACACCTTC.

This clone was seen a single time. J is TRBJ2-7 and V is TRBV18; TRBD2 agrees at 11 bases. Trimming removed 5 bases from V and 1 base from J; junction bases left unmatched: 4. Germline assignment: CDR1 KGHSH and CDR2 LQKENI. The CDR3 covers 15 residues. The DNA of the CDR3 is TGTGCCAGCTCATCCGGACTAGCGGGTTCCTACGAGCAGTACTTC. Translating gives CASSSGLAGSYEQYF.

The chain is built from TRBV2 and TRBJ1-1; D may be TRBD1 (6 bases). Germline loops: CDR1 SNHLY, CDR2 FYNNEI. Trimming removed 6 bases from V and 5 bases from J, with 16 bases in between. The CDR3 loop spans 14 amino acids. The CDR3 loop reads CASRSGVERTEAFF. As DNA, the CDR3 is TGTGCCAGCAGGTCAGGGGTGGAGAGGACTGAAGCTTTCTTT.

This CDR3 is CAWSPPSPGGYTF. CDR3 nucleotide sequence: TGTGCCTGGAGTCCCCCCAGTCCAGGGGGCTACACCTTC. The rearrangement uses TRBV30 and TRBJ1-2; D perhaps matches TRBD1 (5 bases). The CDR3 loop spans 13 amino acids. V lost 2 bases and J 8 bases, leaving 15 bases between the germline ends. CDR1 and CDR2 from the germline V gene are GTSNPN and SVGIG (reference sequence).

The genes are TRBV18 and TRBJ2-5; D might be TRBD1 (6 bases). The CDR3 has 14 amino acids. Germline-derived CDR1 and CDR2 are KGHSH and LQKENI. V was trimmed by 3 bases and J by 13 bases, leaving 21 bases between them. CDR3 sequence reads: CASSPRLDSMSPYF. The CDR3, as DNA: TGTGCCAGCTCACCTCGATTGGACAGCATGAGCCCGTACTTC.

The chain combines TRBV7-9 with TRBJ2-7; TRBD1 matches 8 bases. This CDR3 has 17 residues. V shed 6 bases and J 2 bases; nucleotides not matched to a gene: 15. Germline CDR1 is SEHNR and CDR2 is FQNEAQ (reference sequence). The CDR3 region is CASSSKDRDRLPYEQYF. As DNA, the CDR3 is TGTGCCAGCAGTTCAAAGGACCGGGACAGGCTTCCCTACGAGCAGTACTTC. Complete variable domain (other parts from reference TRBV7-9 and TRBJ2-7): DTGVSQNPRHKITKRGQNVTFRCDPISEHNRLYWYRQTLGQGPEFLTYFQNEAQLEKSRLLSDRFSAERPKGSFSTLEIQRTEQGDSAMYLCASSSKDRDRLPYEQYFGPGTRLTVT.